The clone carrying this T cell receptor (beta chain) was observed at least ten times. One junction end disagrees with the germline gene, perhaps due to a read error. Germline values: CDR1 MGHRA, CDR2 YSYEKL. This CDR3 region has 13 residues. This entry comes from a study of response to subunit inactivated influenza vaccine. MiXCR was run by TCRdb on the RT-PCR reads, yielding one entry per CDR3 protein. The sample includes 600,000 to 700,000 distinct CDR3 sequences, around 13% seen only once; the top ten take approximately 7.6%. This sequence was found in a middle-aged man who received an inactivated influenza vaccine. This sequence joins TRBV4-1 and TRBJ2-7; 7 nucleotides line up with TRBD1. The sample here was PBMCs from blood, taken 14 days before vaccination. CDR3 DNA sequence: TGTGCCAGCAGTCAGACAGGGAGCTACGAGCAGTACTTC. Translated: CASSQTGSYEQYF.